Listed below are T cell receptor beta chains from one sample, sequenced in a study of neurological immune-mediated disorders. TCRdb ran MiXCR on the 5' RACE reads and lists one entry per CDR3 protein. Here the sample spans about 57,000 distinct CDR3 sequences, roughly 12% being singletons. Input material: PBMCs. These TCRs come from a woman aged 55-75 years with HTLV-1-associated myelopathy (HAM/TSP). The CDR3 runs from the conserved cysteine through the conserved F or W. The D gene is left open where the match is weak. The size of a clone is reported for some rows only, either as once, few or many, or as a class for expanded clones.

clone_size j_call d_call v_call cdr3_nt cdr3_aa
few TRBJ1-1 NA TRBV5-1 TGCGCCAGCAGCTTGTGGGCAGAGATGAACACTGAAGCTTTCTTT CASSLWAEMNTEAFF
many TRBJ2-7 TRBD2 TRBV27 TGTGCCAGCAGTTTAAAGACTAGCGGGAGTTACGAGCAGTACTTC CASSLKTSGSYEQYF
many TRBJ2-7 TRBD2 TRBV11-2 TGTGCCAGCAGCTCCGGGACTAGTACCGACGAGCAGTACTTC CASSSGTSTDEQYF
many TRBJ1-1 NA TRBV10-2 TGCGCCAGCAGTGAGTCAACGGGGAACACTGAAGCTTTCTTT CASSESTGNTEAFF
many TRBJ1-1 TRBD1 TRBV3-1 TGTGCCAGCAGACAACAGGGGGCTGGTGAAGCTTTCTTT CASRQQGAGEAFF
many TRBJ1-2 NA TRBV5-6 TGTGCCAGCACTCCGGGGCGGACTAAATTTAACTATGGCTACACCTTC CASTPGRTKFNYGYTF
many TRBJ1-5 NA TRBV12-3/TRBV12-4 TGTGCCAGCAGTTTGCGTGGGCCCCAGCATTTT CASSLRGPQHF
NA TRBJ2-7 NA TRBV7-2 TGTGCCAGCAGCCTCAGACACATACTCTACGAGCAGTACTTC CASSLRHILYEQYF
many TRBJ2-6 TRBD2 TRBV16 TGTGCCAGCAGCCAATATGTAGCGGGAGGGCCTGGGGCCAACGTCCTGACTTTC CASSQYVAGGPGANVLTF
many TRBJ2-2 NA TRBV15 TGTGCCACCAGCCCGGGACACCTAAACACCGGGGAGCTGTTTTTT CATSPGHLNTGELFF
NA TRBJ2-2 NA TRBV3-1 TGTGCCAGCCAAGACCTACAAGCGGGGGAGCTGTTTTTT CASQDLQAGELFF
many TRBJ2-3 TRBD1 TRBV5-1 TGCGCCAGCAGCCTCTGGACAGGGAGAGATACGCAGTATTTT CASSLWTGRDTQYF
many TRBJ1-2 TRBD1 TRBV9 TGTGCCAGCAGCGAAGGGACAGGGAATTACTATGGCTACACCTTC CASSEGTGNYYGYTF
many TRBJ1-3 TRBD1 TRBV7-9 TGTGCCAGCAGTTCAGGGGGCGCAGGGATATCTGGAAACACCATATATTTT CASSSGGAGISGNTIYF
few TRBJ2-7 TRBD2 TRBV4-1 TGCGCCAGCAGCCAAGTATTAGCGGGAGCGTACGAGCAGTACTTC CASSQVLAGAYEQYF
many TRBJ2-7 TRBD2 TRBV4-1 TGCGCCAGCAGCCAATCCGGGACTAGCGGTACCGAGCAGTACTTC CASSQSGTSGTEQYF
many TRBJ2-1 TRBD2 TRBV7-9 TGTGCCAGCAGCTCCTGGACTAGTAGGTCCTACAATGAGCAGTTCTTC CASSSWTSRSYNEQFF
many TRBJ2-7 TRBD1 TRBV7-9 TGTGCCAGCAGCTACCCGGGACAGAACTACGAGCAGTACTTC CASSYPGQNYEQYF
NA TRBJ2-1 NA TRBV5-1 TGCGCCAGCAGCTTGCAGCCCAGAGAGGGAACCTACAATGAGCAGTTCTTC CASSLQPREGTYNEQFF
many TRBJ1-6 TRBD1 TRBV5-4 TGTGCCAGCAGCCCAGGACAGGGGGCCAGTAATTCACCCCTCCACTTT CASSPGQGASNSPLHF
many TRBJ2-5 NA TRBV5-1 TGCGCCAGCAGCTTGGGACAGGTCGTCGGAGAGACCCAGTACTTC CASSLGQVVGETQYF
many TRBJ2-3 NA TRBV29-1 TGCAGCGTTGATCTGGACTCGAACACAGATACGCAGTATTTT CSVDLDSNTDTQYF
many TRBJ1-4 TRBD1 TRBV29-1 TGCAGCGTGTTGACAGGGAGTAATGAAAAACTGTTTTTT CSVLTGSNEKLFF
many TRBJ2-5 TRBD2 TRBV6-5 TGTGCCAGCAGTTACACCTCCTACGGACTAGCGGGCCGGAGGGAGACCCAGTACTTC CASSYTSYGLAGRRETQYF
many TRBJ2-2 TRBD2 TRBV4-2 TGTGCCAGCAGCCAAGAGTGGCTAGCGGGACCCACCGGGGAGCTGTTTTTT CASSQEWLAGPTGELFF
many TRBJ1-4 NA TRBV20-1 TGCAGTGCCAACCAAGGTGATGAAAAACTGTTTTTT CSANQGDEKLFF
many TRBJ1-5 TRBD1 TRBV5-1 TGCGCCAGCAGCGTGGGACAGGGGGTTAATCAGCCCCAGCATTTT CASSVGQGVNQPQHF
NA TRBJ2-7 NA TRBV5-1 TGCGCCAGCAGCTTGGTTCCCGGGCTCTACGAGCAGTACTTC CASSLVPGLYEQYF
NA TRBJ2-1 NA TRBV12-3/TRBV12-4 TGTGCCAGCAGTGCACGTGGGAGCTGGAGGGCCAATGAGCAGTTCTTC CASSARGSWRANEQFF
many TRBJ2-1 TRBD1 TRBV20-1 TGCAGTGCTAGAGGCGAAGGGACAGGCAGTGGAAATGAGCAGTTCTTC CSARGEGTGSGNEQFF
NA TRBJ1-1 NA TRBV2 TGTGCCGGCACGGGGGACGGGGGCACTGAAGCTTTCTTT CAGTGDGGTEAFF
many TRBJ2-1 NA TRBV3-1 TGTGCCAGCAGCCAAGGAACCCCCAGCTCCTACAATGAGCAGTTCTTC CASSQGTPSSYNEQFF
many TRBJ2-4 NA TRBV28 TGTGCCAGCAGGTCTCAGGGCGTCAAAAACATTCAGTACTTC CASRSQGVKNIQYF
many TRBJ2-3 TRBD1 TRBV15 TGTGCCACCAGCAGAGAGGCGACAGGGGGCCCAGATACGCAGTATTTT CATSREATGGPDTQYF
many TRBJ1-4 NA TRBV5-1 TGCGCCAGCAGCTTCCGAGGGAGTGAAAAACTGTTTTTT CASSFRGSEKLFF
many TRBJ2-3 TRBD2 TRBV5-1 TGCGCCAGCAGCCTAGCGGGGGGGTCAGATACGCAGTATTTT CASSLAGGSDTQYF
many TRBJ2-1 TRBD2 TRBV9 TGTGCCAGCAGCGTAGCAGACGGGGGGTACAATGAGCAGTTCTTC CASSVADGGYNEQFF
many TRBJ2-3 TRBD2 TRBV20-1 TGCAGTGCTCCAACCCTCCTCCTAGCGGGGAGCACAGATACGCAGTATTTT CSAPTLLLAGSTDTQYF
many TRBJ1-5 NA TRBV5-1 TGCGCCAGCAGCTTGGAGGCAGGGGCAAATCAGCCCCAGCATTTT CASSLEAGANQPQHF
many TRBJ2-5 NA TRBV4-2 TGTGCCAGCAGCCGACTCCGGGCCAAAGAGGAGACCCAGTACTTC CASSRLRAKEETQYF
many TRBJ2-7 NA TRBV5-1 TGCGCCAGCAGCGTTGGAGGTAGCTCCTACGAGCAGTACTTC CASSVGGSSYEQYF